What follows are 17 T cell receptor beta chains derived from one specimen sequenced in a study of blood T cell repertoires in COVID-19. Data came from immunoSEQ multiplex PCR; TCRdb stores just in-frame clones and leaves some out. The sample contains approximately 360,000 clones, 87% of which appear only once. Sequencing input: PBMCs or T cells enriched from blood (not recorded which). These receptors originate from a man aged 40-55 years in a cohort exposed to, infected with or recovered from COVID-19 (not recorded which).

The CDR3 sequence is CASYRDSYNEQFF. Here the CDR3 DNA reads TGTGCCAGCTACCGGGACAGCTACAATGAGCAGTTCTTC. This chain links TRBV2 with TRBJ2-1, with TRBD1 matching over 7 bases. The germline gives CDR1 SNHLY, CDR2 FYNNEI. V dropped 8 bases and J dropped 3; count of bases not matched to a gene: 4. This CDR3 is built from 13 residues.

Details on this clone: It may be a read error: a sequence one base away is much more abundant. V gene TRBV7-3 combines with J gene TRBJ2-1; 10 nucleotides agree with TRBD2. Germline V gives CDR1 SGHTA, CDR2 FQGTGA. The CDR3 consists of 16 residues. With V trimmed by 4 bases and J by 0 bases, 3 bases remained unmatched. CDR3 amino acids: CASSSVAGGSYNEQFF. In DNA form, the CDR3 reads TGTGCCAGCAGCTCCGTAGCGGGAGGCTCCTACAATGAGCAGTTCTTC.

The chain has TRBV30 and TRBJ1-6, with no clear D. Germline loops: CDR1 GTSNPN, CDR2 SVGIG (reference sequence). This CDR3 has 17 residues. Trimming left V 2 bases short and J 7 bases short, with 21 bases between. Written as DNA, the CDR3 is TGTGCCTGGAGTAGGAAGTTCACTAACCTGTTGAATTCACCCCTCCACTTT. Translation gives CAWSRKFTNLLNSPLHF. Using reference TRBV30 and TRBJ1-6 for the parts outside the CDR3, the full variable domain is SQTIHQWPATLVQPVGSPLSLECTVEGTSNPNLYWYRQAAGRGLQLLFYSVGIGQISSEVPQNLSASRPQDRQFILSSKKLLLSDSGFYLCAWSRKFTNLLNSPLHFGNGTRLTVT.

The V and J genes are TRBV3-1 (or the pseudogene TRBV3-2) and TRBJ2-5, with D perhaps matching TRBD1 (6 bases). The CDR3 sequence is 13 residues long. Trimming stripped 6 bases from V and 5 bases from J, with 13 bases between. CDR1 is LGHDT and CDR2 is YNNKEL in the germline V gene (reference sequence). CDR3: CASRQGRVETQYF. For the CDR3, the DNA is TGTGCCAGCAGACAGGGTCGCGTTGAGACCCAGTACTTC.

The chain recombines TRBV6-1 with TRBJ2-7, with TRBD2 identical over 13 bases. The CDR3 loop spans 16 amino acids. Losses at the gene ends were 4 bases for V and 4 bases for J; bases not matched to a gene: 7. Germline CDR1 reads MNHNS; CDR2 reads SASEGT. For the CDR3, the DNA is TGTGCCAGCAGTGCCGGGACTAGCGGGATAATATACGAGCAGTACTTC. Protein product: CASSAGTSGIIYEQYF.

The chain is built from TRBV6-5 and TRBJ1-1, with D unclear. Germline assignment: CDR1 MNHEY and CDR2 SVGAGI. Trimming took off 0 bases at V and 1 base at J, with 12 bases between the two ends. The CDR3 has 16 amino acids. The DNA for the CDR3 is TGTGCCAGCAGTTACTCGAGACTGCGATCGAACACTGAAGCTTTCTTT. This codes for CASSYSRLRSNTEAFF.

The chain couples TRBV30 to TRBJ2-2; D remains unclear. The CDR3 is 12 amino acids. Trimming shortened V by 4 bases and J by 7 bases, and 10 bases separated the two germline ends. Germline V gene sequence: CDR1 GTSNPN, CDR2 SVGIG (reference sequence). The CDR3 DNA sequence: TGTGCCTGGACTAGAATAAGCGGGGAGCTGTTTTTT. Translation gives CAWTRISGELFF.

The chain combines TRBV27 with TRBJ1-1, with TRBD1 as a possible D gene (5 bases). Looked up from germline, CDR1 is MNHEY and CDR2 is SMNVEV (reference sequence). CDR3 length equals 15 residues. V was cut by 4 bases and J by 0 bases, with 12 bases left in between. CDR3 sequence: CASSSGRAMNTEAFF. The CDR3, as DNA: TGTGCCAGCAGTTCGGGCAGGGCCATGAACACTGAAGCTTTCTTT.

The chain couples TRBV9 to TRBJ1-4; TRBD1 matches at 8 bases. The germline V gene has CDR1 SGDLS and CDR2 YYNGEE. CDR3 length: 15 amino acids. Trimming at V came to 2 bases and at J to 8 bases, leaving 8 bases not matched to a gene. CDR3 protein: CASSVEDRVEEKLFF. CDR3 bases: TGTGCCAGCAGCGTCGAGGACAGGGTGGAAGAAAAACTGTTTTTT.

CDR3 in DNA: TGTGCCTGGAGAGTCGACAGGTGGTCCTACGAGCAGTACTTC. It translates to CAWRVDRWSYEQYF. The chain joins TRBV30 to TRBJ2-7, with TRBD1 as a possible D gene (6 bases). The CDR3 extends over 14 amino acids. Germline values: CDR1 GTSNPN, CDR2 SVGIG (reference sequence). V shed 3 bases and J shed 1 base, with 13 bases lying between them.

The CDR3 spells CAWSATRGYGYTF. In DNA form, the CDR3 reads TGTGCCTGGAGTGCGACCAGGGGGTATGGCTACACCTTC. V and J are TRBV30 and TRBJ1-2; the match to TRBD1 covers 7 bases. V was clipped by 1 base and J by 5 bases; unmatched bases: 4. In germline, CDR1 is GTSNPN, CDR2 SVGIG (reference sequence). The CDR3 runs 13 residues.

The chain employs TRBV7-3 and TRBJ2-1; 9 positions match TRBD1. Trimming at V came to 5 bases and at J to 9 bases, leaving 11 bases not matched to a gene. The CDR3 has 15 amino acids. CDR1 and CDR2 from the germline V gene are SGHTA and FQGTGA. The CDR3 sequence: CASSATGTGWSEQFF. For the CDR3, the DNA is TGTGCCAGCAGCGCAACCGGGACAGGGTGGAGTGAGCAGTTCTTC.

Turning to this clone: Other nucleotide sequences in the sample specify the same CDR3. The rearrangement links TRBV6-5 to TRBJ2-3; D not resolved. CDR1 MNHEY and CDR2 SVGAGI come from the germline V gene. The CDR3 is made up of 13 amino acids. V shed 3 bases and J shed 3 bases, with 7 bases lying between them. The CDR3 nucleotides read TGTGCCAGCAGTTATCCAGGAACAGATACGCAGTATTTT. It is translated as CASSYPGTDTQYF.

This clone was seen only once. The chain links TRBV30 to TRBJ2-3; 8 nucleotides agree with TRBD2. Germline V gene lookup returns CDR1 GTSNPN and CDR2 SVGIG (reference sequence). Germline trimming cut 4 bases from V and 4 bases from J; bases unmatched to any gene: 7. The CDR3 has 14 amino acids. This CDR3 is CAWKSGSRPDTQYF. As DNA, the CDR3 is TGTGCCTGGAAGAGCGGGAGCCGACCAGATACGCAGTATTTT. Based on the CDR3 plus reference TRBV30 and TRBJ2-3, the full variable domain is SQTIHQWPATLVQPVGSPLSLECTVEGTSNPNLYWYRQAAGRGLQLLFYSVGIGQISSEVPQNLSASRPQDRQFILSSKKLLLSDSGFYLCAWKSGSRPDTQYFGPGTRLTVL.

The chain couples TRBV5-1 to TRBJ2-5; D may be TRBD2 (5 bases). There are 14 residues in the CDR3. Germline lookup yields CDR1 SGHRS and CDR2 YFSETQ. Trimming pared 1 base from V and 5 bases from J, leaving 12 bases between. The CDR3 loop is CASSLLGSVETQYF. CDR3 DNA: TGCGCCAGCAGCTTGTTAGGGAGTGTTGAGACCCAGTACTTC.

This chain joins TRBV7-9 and TRBJ2-7; TRBD1 agrees at 8 bases. The CDR3 consists of 13 residues. The V gene end was trimmed by 5 bases and the J gene end by 6 bases; junction bases not matched to a gene: 6. Germline lookup yields CDR1 SEHNR and CDR2 FQNEAQ (reference sequence). CDR3 nucleotide sequence: TGTGCCAGCAGCGCCCGGACAGGGCCCGAGCAGTACTTC. Its protein is CASSARTGPEQYF.

The J gene is TRBJ2-3, the V gene TRBV19, with 7 bases matching TRBD2. Losses at the gene ends were 7 bases for V and 2 bases for J; bases not matched to a gene: 18. The CDR3 spans 18 residues. Germline lookup yields CDR1 LNHDA and CDR2 SQIVND (reference sequence). The CDR3 DNA follows: TGTGCCAGTACCTCCAGGCTAGGGGACTACCCGAACACAGATACGCAGTATTTT. Translated, it gives CASTSRLGDYPNTDTQYF.